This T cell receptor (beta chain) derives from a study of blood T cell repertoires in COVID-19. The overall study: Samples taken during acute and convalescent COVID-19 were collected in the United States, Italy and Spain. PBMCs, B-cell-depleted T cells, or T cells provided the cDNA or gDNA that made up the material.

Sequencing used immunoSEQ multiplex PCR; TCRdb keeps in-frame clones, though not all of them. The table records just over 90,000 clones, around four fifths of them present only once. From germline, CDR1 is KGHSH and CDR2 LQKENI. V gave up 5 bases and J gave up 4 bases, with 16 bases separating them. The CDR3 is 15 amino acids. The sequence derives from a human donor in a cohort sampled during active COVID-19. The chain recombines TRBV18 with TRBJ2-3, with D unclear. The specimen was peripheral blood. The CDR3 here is CASSSRKGVADTQYF. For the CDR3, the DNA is TGTGCCAGCTCATCTAGAAAAGGAGTCGCAGATACGCAGTATTTT.